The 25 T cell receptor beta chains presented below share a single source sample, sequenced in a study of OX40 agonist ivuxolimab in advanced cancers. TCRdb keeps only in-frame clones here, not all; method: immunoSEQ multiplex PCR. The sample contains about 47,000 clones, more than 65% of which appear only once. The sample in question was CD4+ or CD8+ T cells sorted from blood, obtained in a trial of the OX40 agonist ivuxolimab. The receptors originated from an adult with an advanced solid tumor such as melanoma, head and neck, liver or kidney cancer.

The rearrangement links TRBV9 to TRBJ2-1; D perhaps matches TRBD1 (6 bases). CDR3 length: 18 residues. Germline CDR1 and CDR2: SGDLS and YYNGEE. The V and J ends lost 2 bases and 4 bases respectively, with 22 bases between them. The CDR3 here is CASSVPMQGPSLYNEQFF. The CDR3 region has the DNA TGTGCCAGCAGCGTCCCAATGCAGGGGCCTAGTTTGTACAATGAGCAGTTCTTC.

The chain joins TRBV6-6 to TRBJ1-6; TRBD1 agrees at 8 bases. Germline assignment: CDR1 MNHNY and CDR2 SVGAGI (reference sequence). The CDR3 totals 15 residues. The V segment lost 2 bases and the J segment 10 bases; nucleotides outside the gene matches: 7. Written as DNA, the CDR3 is TGTGCCAGCAGTTACCGGACCAGGGGGCAATCACCCCTCCACTTT. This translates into CASSYRTRGQSPLHF.

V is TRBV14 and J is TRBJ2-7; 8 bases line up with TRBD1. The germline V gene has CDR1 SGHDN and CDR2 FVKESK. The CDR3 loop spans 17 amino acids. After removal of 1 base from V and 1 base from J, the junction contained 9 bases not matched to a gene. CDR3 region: CASSQGTGYGMSYEQYF. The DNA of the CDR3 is TGTGCCAGCAGCCAAGGGACAGGGTATGGAATGTCCTACGAGCAGTACTTC.

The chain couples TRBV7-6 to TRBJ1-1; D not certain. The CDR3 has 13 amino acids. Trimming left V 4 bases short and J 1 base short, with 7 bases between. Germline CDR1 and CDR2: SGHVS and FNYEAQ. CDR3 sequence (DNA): TGTGCCAGCAGCTCACAGAGGAACACTGAAGCTTTCTTT. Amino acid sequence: CASSSQRNTEAFF.

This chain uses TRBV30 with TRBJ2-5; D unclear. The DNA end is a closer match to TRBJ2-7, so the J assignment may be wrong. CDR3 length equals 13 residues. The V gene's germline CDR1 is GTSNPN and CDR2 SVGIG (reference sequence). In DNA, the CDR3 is TGTGCCTGGAGTGTTGGGGTTGTCTACGAGCAGTACTTC. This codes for CAWSVGVVYEQYF.

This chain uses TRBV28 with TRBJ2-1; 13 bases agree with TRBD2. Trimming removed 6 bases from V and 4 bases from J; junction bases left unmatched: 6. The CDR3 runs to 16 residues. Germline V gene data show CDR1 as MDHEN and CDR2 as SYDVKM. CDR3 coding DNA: TGTGCCAGCAGGGTGACTAGCGGGGGGCCTTACAATGAGCAGTTCTTC. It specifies CASRVTSGGPYNEQFF.

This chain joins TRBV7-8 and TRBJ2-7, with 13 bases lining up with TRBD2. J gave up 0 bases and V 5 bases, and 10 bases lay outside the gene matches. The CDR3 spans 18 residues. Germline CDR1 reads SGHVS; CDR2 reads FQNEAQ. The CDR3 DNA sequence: TGTGCCAGCAGCCCGGGACTAGCGGGGCGACTTAGCTCCTACGAGCAGTACTTC. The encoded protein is CASSPGLAGRLSSYEQYF.

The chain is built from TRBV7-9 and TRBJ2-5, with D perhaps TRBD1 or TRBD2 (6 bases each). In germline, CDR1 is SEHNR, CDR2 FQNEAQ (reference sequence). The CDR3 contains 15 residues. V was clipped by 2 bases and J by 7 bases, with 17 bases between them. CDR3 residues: CASSLRDNSGGTQYF. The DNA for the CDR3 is TGTGCCAGCAGCTTACGGGACAACTCCGGGGGGACCCAGTACTTC.

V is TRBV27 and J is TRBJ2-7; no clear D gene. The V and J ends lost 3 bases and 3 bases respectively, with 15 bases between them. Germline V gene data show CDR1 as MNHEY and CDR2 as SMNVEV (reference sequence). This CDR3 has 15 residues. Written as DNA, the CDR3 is TGTGCCAGCAGTTTTTCGGGCCCGAGATTCTACGAGCAGTACTTC. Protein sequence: CASSFSGPRFYEQYF.

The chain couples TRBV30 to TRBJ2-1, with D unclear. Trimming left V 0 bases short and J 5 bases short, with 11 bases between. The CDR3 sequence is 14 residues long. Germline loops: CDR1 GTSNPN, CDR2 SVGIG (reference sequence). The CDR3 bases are TGTGCCTGGAGTGTAGCCTTCATAGACAATGAGCAGTTCTTC. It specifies CAWSVAFIDNEQFF.

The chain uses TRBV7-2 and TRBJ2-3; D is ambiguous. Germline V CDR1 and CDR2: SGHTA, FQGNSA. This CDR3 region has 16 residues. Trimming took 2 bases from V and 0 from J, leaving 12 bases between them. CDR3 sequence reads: CASSLRAASSTDTQYF. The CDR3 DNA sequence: TGTGCCAGCAGCTTAAGGGCCGCTTCTAGCACAGATACGCAGTATTTT. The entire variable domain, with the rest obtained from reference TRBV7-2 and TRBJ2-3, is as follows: GAGVSQSPSNKVTEKGKDVELRCDPISGHTALYWYRQSLGQGLEFLIYFQGNSAPDKSGLPSDRFSAERTGGSVSTLTIQRTQQEDSAVYLCASSLRAASSTDTQYFGPGTRLTVL.

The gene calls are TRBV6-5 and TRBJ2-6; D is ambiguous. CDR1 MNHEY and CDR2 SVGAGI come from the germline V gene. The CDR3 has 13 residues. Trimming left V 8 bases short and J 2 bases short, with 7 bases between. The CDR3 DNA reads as TGTGCCAGCTGGAAAACTGGGGCCAACGTCCTGACTTTC. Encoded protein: CASWKTGANVLTF.

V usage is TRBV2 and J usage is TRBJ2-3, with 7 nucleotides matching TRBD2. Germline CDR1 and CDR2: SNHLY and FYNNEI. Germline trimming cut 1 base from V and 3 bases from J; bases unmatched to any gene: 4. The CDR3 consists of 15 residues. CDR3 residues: CASSEGGGRTDTQYF. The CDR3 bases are TGTGCCAGCAGTGAAGGGGGGGGGAGGACAGATACGCAGTATTTT.

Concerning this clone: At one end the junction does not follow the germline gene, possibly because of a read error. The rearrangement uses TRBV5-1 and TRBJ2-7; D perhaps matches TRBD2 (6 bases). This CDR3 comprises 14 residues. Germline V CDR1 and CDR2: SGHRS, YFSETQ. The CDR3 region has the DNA TGTGCCAGCAATCGTCCGGGGGTGCCCTACGAGCAGTACTTC. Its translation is CASNRPGVPYEQYF. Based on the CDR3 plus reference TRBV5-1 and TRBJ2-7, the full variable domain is KAGVTQTPRYLIKTRGQQVTLSCSPISGHRSVSWYQQTPGQGLQFLFEYFSETQRNKGNFPGRFSGRQFSNSRSEMNVSTLELGDSALYLCASNRPGVPYEQYFGPGTRLTVT.

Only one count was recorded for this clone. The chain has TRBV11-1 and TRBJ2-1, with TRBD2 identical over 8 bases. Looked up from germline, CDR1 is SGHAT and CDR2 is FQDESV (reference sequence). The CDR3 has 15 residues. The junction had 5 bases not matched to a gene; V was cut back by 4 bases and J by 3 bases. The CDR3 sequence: CASSYSGTGYNEQFF. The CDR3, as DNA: TGTGCCAGCAGCTATAGCGGGACTGGCTACAATGAGCAGTTCTTC. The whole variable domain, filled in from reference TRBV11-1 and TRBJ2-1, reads EAEVAQSPRYKITEKSQAVAFWCDPISGHATLYWYRQILGQGPELLVQFQDESVVDDSQLPKDRFSAERLKGVDSTLKIQPAELGDSAMYLCASSYSGTGYNEQFFGPGTRLTVL.

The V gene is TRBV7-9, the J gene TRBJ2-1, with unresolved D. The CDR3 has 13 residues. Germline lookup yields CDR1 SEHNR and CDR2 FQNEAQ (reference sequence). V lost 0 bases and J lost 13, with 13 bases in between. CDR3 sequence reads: CASSLAPRVGQFF. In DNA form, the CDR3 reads TGTGCCAGCAGCTTAGCCCCCCGGGTTGGTCAGTTCTTC.

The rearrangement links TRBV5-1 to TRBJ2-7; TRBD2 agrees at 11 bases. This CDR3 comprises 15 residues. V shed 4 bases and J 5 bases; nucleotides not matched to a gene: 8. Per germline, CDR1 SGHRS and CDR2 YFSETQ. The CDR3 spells CASSQDGLAGNEQYF. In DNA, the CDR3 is TGCGCCAGCAGCCAAGATGGACTAGCGGGCAACGAGCAGTACTTC.

DNA of the CDR3: TGTGCCAGCAGAGTAGCCCAGGGGGCCGGGGAGCTGTTTTTT. This sequence encodes CASRVAQGAGELFF. The V and J genes are TRBV6-1 and TRBJ2-2; TRBD1 aligns across 7 bases. CDR3 size: 14 residues. CDR1 is MNHNS and CDR2 is SASEGT in the germline V gene. Unmatched junction bases numbered 7, after V lost 6 bases and J lost 6 bases.

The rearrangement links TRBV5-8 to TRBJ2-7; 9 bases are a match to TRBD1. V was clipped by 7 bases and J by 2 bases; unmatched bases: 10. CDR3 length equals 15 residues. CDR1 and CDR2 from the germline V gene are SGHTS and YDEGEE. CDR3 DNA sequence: TGTGCCAGCGTTCTTTCCGGGACAGGGACCTACGAGCAGTACTTC. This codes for CASVLSGTGTYEQYF.

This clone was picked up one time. CDR3: CATSRTGTGGNEQFF. Written as DNA, the CDR3 is TGTGCCACCAGCAGAACCGGGACAGGCGGCAATGAGCAGTTCTTC. V is TRBV15 and J is TRBJ2-1; 8 nucleotides line up with TRBD1. V was pared by 2 bases and J by 6 bases, with 6 bases of the junction left unmatched. The CDR3 length is 15 residues. From germline, CDR1 is LNHNV and CDR2 YYDKDF (reference sequence).

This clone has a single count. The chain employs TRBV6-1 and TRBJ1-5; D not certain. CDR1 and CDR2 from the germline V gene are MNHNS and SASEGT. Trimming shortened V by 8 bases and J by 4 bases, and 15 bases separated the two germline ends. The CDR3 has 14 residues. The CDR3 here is CASDPKAWNQPQHF. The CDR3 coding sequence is TGTGCCAGCGACCCTAAGGCGTGGAATCAGCCCCAGCATTTT.

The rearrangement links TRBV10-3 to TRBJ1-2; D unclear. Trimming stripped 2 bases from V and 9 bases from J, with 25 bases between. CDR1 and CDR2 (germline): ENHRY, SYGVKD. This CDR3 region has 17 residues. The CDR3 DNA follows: TGTGCCATCAGTGAGCCCCGTCTGAACGCGGAGGGAAGACGCTACACCTTC. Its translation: CAISEPRLNAEGRRYTF.

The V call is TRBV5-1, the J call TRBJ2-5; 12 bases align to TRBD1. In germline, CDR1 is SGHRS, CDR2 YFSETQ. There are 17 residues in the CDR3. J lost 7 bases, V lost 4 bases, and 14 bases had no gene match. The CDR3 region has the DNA TGCGCCAGCAGCACGCTCCCCGGGACAGGGGGCGCGGGGACCCAGTACTTC. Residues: CASSTLPGTGGAGTQYF.

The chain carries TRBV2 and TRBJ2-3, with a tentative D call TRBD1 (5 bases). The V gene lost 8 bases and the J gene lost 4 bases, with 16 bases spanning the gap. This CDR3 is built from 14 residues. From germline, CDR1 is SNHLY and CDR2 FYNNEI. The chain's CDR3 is CASDPTLGPDTQYF. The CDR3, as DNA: TGTGCCAGCGATCCGACACTGGGGCCAGATACGCAGTATTTT.

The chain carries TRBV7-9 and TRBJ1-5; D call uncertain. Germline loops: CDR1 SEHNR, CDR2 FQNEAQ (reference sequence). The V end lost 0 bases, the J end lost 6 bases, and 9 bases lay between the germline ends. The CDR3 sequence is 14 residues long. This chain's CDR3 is CASSLAEGFQPQHF. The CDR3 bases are TGTGCCAGCAGCTTAGCTGAGGGTTTTCAGCCCCAGCATTTT.